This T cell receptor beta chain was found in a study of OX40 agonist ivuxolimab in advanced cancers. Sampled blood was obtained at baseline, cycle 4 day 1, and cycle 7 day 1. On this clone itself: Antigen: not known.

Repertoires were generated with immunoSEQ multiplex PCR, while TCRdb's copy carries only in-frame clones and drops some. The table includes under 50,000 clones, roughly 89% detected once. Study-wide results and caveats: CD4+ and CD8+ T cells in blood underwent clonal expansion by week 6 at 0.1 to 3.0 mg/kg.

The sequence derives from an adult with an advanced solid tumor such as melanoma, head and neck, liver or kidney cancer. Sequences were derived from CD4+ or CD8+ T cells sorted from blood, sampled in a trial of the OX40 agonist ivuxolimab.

The CDR3 sequence: CASSEVESYGYTF. The CDR3, as DNA: TGTGCCAGCAGTGAAGTTGAGAGCTATGGCTACACCTTC. The chain is built from TRBV6-1 and TRBJ1-2, with D hard to call. CDR1 MNHNS and CDR2 SASEGT come from the germline V gene. There are 13 residues in the CDR3. V gave up 1 base and J gave up 4 bases, with 7 bases separating them.